The 14 T cell receptor beta chains listed next were all sequenced from one sample in a study of blood T cells in healthy people across ages. A second PCR of roughly 7 to 11 cycles used a sample-barcoded 5' primer and a J-beta primer mix. TCRdb re-called the 5' RACE reads with MiXCR, one entry per CDR3 protein. This table has approximately 800,000 distinct CDR3 sequences, about 61% appearing once. The specimen was blood. Receptor source: a man aged 35 to 55 in good health.

The gene calls are TRBV2 and TRBJ2-7, with D perhaps TRBD1 (6 bases). The germline V and J ends were trimmed by 4 bases and 0 bases, with 7 bases remaining between them. CDR1 SNHLY and CDR2 FYNNEI come from the germline V gene. The CDR3 runs 13 residues. In DNA form, the CDR3 reads TGTGCCAGCAGTGGGGACATCTCCTACGAGCAGTACTTC. This encodes CASSGDISYEQYF.

The chain combines TRBV13 with TRBJ1-6; no definite D call. Germline lookup yields CDR1 PRHDT and CDR2 FYEKMQ (reference sequence). This CDR3 contains 14 residues. The V and J ends lost 3 bases and 5 bases respectively, with 8 bases between them. CDR3 loop: CASSLNTDNSPLHF. For the CDR3, the DNA is TGTGCCAGCAGCTTGAACACCGATAATTCACCCCTCCACTTT. Looking up the rest from reference TRBV13 and TRBJ1-6 gives the full variable domain: AAGVIQSPRHLIKEKRETATLKCYPIPRHDTVYWYQQGPGQDPQFLISFYEKMQSDKGSIPDRFSAQQFSDYHSELNMSSLELGDSALYFCASSLNTDNSPLHFGNGTRLTVT.

The sample holds a few counts of this clonotype. The CDR3 nucleotides read TGCAGTGCCACGACCCCCGGGGGCCGGGAAGGCTACACCTTC. Its translation is CSATTPGGREGYTF. This chain joins TRBV20-1 and TRBJ1-2, with D possibly TRBD1 on 6 matching bases. Germline V gives CDR1 DFQATT, CDR2 SNEGSKA (reference sequence). The CDR3 covers 14 residues. Trimming removed 6 bases from V and 8 bases from J, with 22 bases in between.

This clonotype was picked up a small number of times. The gene calls are TRBV7-9 and TRBJ2-7; 9 bases agree with TRBD2. The DNA end is more similar to TRBJ2-5, so the J call may be wrong. Germline lookup yields CDR1 SEHNR and CDR2 FQNEAQ (reference sequence). CDR3 length: 15 amino acids. CDR3 in DNA: TGTGCCAGCAGCTCTGGACTAGCGAAACAAGAGACCCAGTACTTC. Translation: CASSSGLAKQETQYF.

The V gene is TRBV7-9, the J gene TRBJ1-1; maybe TRBD1 (6 bases). The CDR3 is 14 amino acids. V was cut by 4 bases and J by 2 bases, with 11 bases left in between. Germline V lookup: CDR1 SEHNR, CDR2 FQNEAQ (reference sequence). The DNA of the CDR3 is TGTGCCAGCAGCTACTACAGGGAAAACACTGAAGCTTTCTTT. This gives the protein CASSYYRENTEAFF.

This chain joins TRBV6-2 or TRBV6-3 and TRBJ1-1, with TRBD1 identical over 7 bases. Germline-derived CDR1 and CDR2 are MNHEY and SVGEGT. The CDR3 spans 14 residues. Trimming cost V 7 bases and J 5 bases; bases outside gene matches: 10. DNA of the CDR3: TGTGCCAGCACTCCGGACAGGAGTTTGACTGAAGCTTTCTTT. Translation gives CASTPDRSLTEAFF.

The rearrangement joins TRBV7-2 to TRBJ1-5; no clear D gene. Trimming shortened V by 7 bases and J by 1 base, and 5 bases separated the two germline ends. CDR3 length: 12 residues. Germline lookup yields CDR1 SGHTA and CDR2 FQGNSA. The CDR3 spells CASTNSNQPQHF. As DNA, the CDR3 is TGTGCCAGCACCAACAGCAATCAGCCCCAGCATTTT.

This clonotype turned up a few times. The chain has TRBV25-1 and TRBJ1-2, with D perhaps matching TRBD1 (6 bases). Per the germline V gene, CDR1 is MGHDK and CDR2 is SYGVNS. V lost 10 bases and J lost 2, with 11 bases in between. The CDR3 has 12 residues. This CDR3 reads CATGGGNYGYTF. CDR3 coding DNA: TGTGCCACCGGAGGGGGGAACTATGGCTACACCTTC.

The chain combines TRBV28 with TRBJ2-2, with TRBD1 matching over 8 bases. CDR3 size: 14 residues. V lost 11 bases, J lost 1 base, and 6 bases stayed unmatched. CDR1 MDHEN and CDR2 SYDVKM come from the germline V gene. The CDR3: CAGNRGMNTGELFF. The CDR3 bases are TGTGCCGGAAACAGGGGGATGAACACCGGGGAGCTGTTTTTT.

In this sample, this clonotype turned up a few times. The chain carries TRBV7-2 and TRBJ1-2; D not resolved. Trimming stripped 3 bases from V and 8 bases from J, with 13 bases between. The CDR3 runs to 13 residues. Germline assignment: CDR1 SGHTA and CDR2 FQGNSA. The CDR3 protein is CASSFPGNRGYTF. Here the CDR3 DNA reads TGTGCCAGCAGCTTCCCAGGAAACCGAGGCTACACCTTC.

This clonotype was found a few times. Written as DNA, the CDR3 is TGTGCCAGCAGCCTTTCGGGCTTAGCGGGAATTAAATCCTACGAGCAGTACTTC. Its protein is CASSLSGLAGIKSYEQYF. The genes are TRBV11-3 and TRBJ2-7; TRBD2 matches 8 bases. Germline V gene sequence: CDR1 SGHNT, CDR2 YENEEA. The J segment lost 1 base and the V segment lost 5 bases, leaving 16 bases of the junction unmatched. This CDR3 comprises 18 residues. The entire variable domain, with the rest obtained from reference TRBV11-3 and TRBJ2-7, is as follows: EAGVVQSPRYKIIEKKQPVAFWCNPISGHNTLYWYLQNLGQGPELLIRYENEEAVDDSQLPKDRFSAERLKGVDSTLKIQPAELGDSAVYLCASSLSGLAGIKSYEQYFGPGTRLTVT.

The V gene is TRBV10-3, the J gene TRBJ2-7, with 7 bases that match TRBD1. J lost 2 bases, V lost 6 bases, and 7 bases had no gene match. The CDR3 is 14 amino acids. Germline loops: CDR1 ENHRY, CDR2 SYGVKD. CDR3 coding DNA: TGTGCCATCAGGACAGGGTCAGGGGCCTACGAGCAGTACTTC. As protein: CAIRTGSGAYEQYF.

Only a few counts were recorded for this clonotype. The chain's CDR3 is CASSSPPDGGSSYEQYF. In DNA, the CDR3 is TGTGCCAGCAGCTCACCCCCAGACGGCGGGAGCTCCTACGAGCAGTACTTC. The rearrangement uses TRBV7-2 and TRBJ2-7, with TRBD2 identical over 7 bases. CDR3 size: 17 residues. The germline V gene has CDR1 SGHTA and CDR2 FQGNSA. After removal of 4 bases from V and 0 bases from J, the junction contained 12 bases not matched to a gene. The whole variable domain, remainder taken from reference TRBV7-2 and TRBJ2-7, is GAGVSQSPSNKVTEKGKDVELRCDPISGHTALYWYRQSLGQGLEFLIYFQGNSAPDKSGLPSDRFSAERTGGSVSTLTIQRTQQEDSAVYLCASSSPPDGGSSYEQYFGPGTRLTVT.

This chain links TRBV6-1 with TRBJ2-3, with D maybe TRBD1 (5 bases). The V end lost 5 bases, the J end lost 6 bases, and 24 bases lay between the germline ends. CDR1 MNHNS and CDR2 SASEGT come from the germline V gene. The CDR3 spans 17 residues. The CDR3 protein is CASSPPAGKRLWDTQYF. CDR3 nucleotides: TGTGCCAGCAGTCCCCCCGCAGGGAAGAGGTTATGGGATACGCAGTATTTT.